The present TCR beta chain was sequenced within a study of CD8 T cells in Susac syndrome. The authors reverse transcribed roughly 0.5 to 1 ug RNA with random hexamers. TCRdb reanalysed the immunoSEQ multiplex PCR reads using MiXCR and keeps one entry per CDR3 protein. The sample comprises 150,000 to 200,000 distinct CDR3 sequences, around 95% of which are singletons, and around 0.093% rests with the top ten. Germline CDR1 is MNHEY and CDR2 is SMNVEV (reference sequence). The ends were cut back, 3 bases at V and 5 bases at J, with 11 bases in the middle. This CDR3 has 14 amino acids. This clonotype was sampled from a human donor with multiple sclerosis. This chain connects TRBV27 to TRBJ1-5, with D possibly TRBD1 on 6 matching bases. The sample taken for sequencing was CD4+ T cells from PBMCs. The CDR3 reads CASSFAGAHQPQHF. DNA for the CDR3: TGTGCCAGCAGTTTTGCGGGGGCTCATCAGCCCCAGCATTTT.